A single TCR beta chain is shown here with its context. Its matching antigen is unknown. This sample was included in a study of persistence of HIV-infected CD4 T cells. Broader study findings: Degenerate expanded CDR3beta sequences were enriched among CMV- and Gag-responding cells.

Sequencing used immunoSEQ version 4 in survey mode. The data were produced by immunoSEQ multiplex PCR, yet TCRdb's version contains in-frame clones alone and is incomplete. The sample carries about 33,000 clones, 82% recorded once. The stimulus was an HIV-1 Gag 15-mer peptide pool, 0.8 to 1 ug/peptide/mL. Memory cells lacking CD40L and CD69 with high CD45RO were sorted. Suppressive ART was started during chronic HIV-1 infection in these adults. The sample consisted of cultured CD4+ T cells from PBMCs, taken from a patient who received antiretroviral therapy. This receptor was taken from an adult with HIV. The donor label of this sample is uncertain.

The CDR3 DNA is TGTGCCATTTTCGCCGGAAACACCATATATTTT. As protein: CAIFAGNTIYF. The V gene is TRBV10-3, the J gene TRBJ1-3; D is unclear. Germline lookup yields CDR1 ENHRY and CDR2 SYGVKD. V shed 9 bases and J shed 4 bases, with 7 bases lying between them. The CDR3 loop spans 11 amino acids.